This T cell receptor (beta chain) comes out of a study of blood T cell repertoires in COVID-19. In the study overall: Researchers got acute and convalescent COVID-19 samples from the United States, Italy and Spain.

Produced via immunoSEQ multiplex PCR; TCRdb's table is partial and in-frame only. The sample has approximately 50,000 clones; 65% to 90% are singletons. What was sequenced was peripheral blood. The sequence came from a human donor in a cohort sampled during active COVID-19.

CDR3 amino acids: CAWSGRRGNTEAFF. In DNA form, the CDR3 reads TGTGCCTGGAGTGGTCGCAGGGGGAACACTGAAGCTTTCTTT. J is TRBJ1-1 and V is TRBV30; D is perhaps TRBD1 (6 bases). Trimming pared 1 base from V and 1 base from J, leaving 10 bases between. CDR3 length: 14 amino acids. Germline CDR1 is GTSNPN and CDR2 is SVGIG (reference sequence).